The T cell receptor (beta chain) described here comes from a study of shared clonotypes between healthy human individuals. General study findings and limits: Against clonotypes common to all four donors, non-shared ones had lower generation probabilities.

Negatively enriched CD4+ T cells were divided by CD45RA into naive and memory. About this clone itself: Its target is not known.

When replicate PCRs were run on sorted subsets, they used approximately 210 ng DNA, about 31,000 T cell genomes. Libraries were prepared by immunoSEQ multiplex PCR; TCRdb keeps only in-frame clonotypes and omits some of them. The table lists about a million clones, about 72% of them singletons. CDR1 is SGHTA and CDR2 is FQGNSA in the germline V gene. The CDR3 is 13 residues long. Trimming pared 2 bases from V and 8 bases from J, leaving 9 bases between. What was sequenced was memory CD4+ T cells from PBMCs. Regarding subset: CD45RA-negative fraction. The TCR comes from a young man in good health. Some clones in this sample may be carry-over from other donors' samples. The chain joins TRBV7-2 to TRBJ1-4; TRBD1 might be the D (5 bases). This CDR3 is CASSLQAGEKLFF. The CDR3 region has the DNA TGTGCCAGCAGCTTACAGGCAGGGGAAAAACTGTTTTTT.